The 15 T cell receptor beta chains below all came from one sample that was sequenced in a study of a mutant IDH1 vaccine in newly diagnosed glioma. This sample's time point: week 11, during vaccination. Mutant IDH1 20-mer peptide, at 300 ug, made up each vaccine dose, with topical imiquimod. Assay: immunoSEQ multiplex PCR; the TCRdb copy retains only in-frame clones and omits some. The data hold some 60,000 clones, with under 90% observed a single time. Their specific antigens are unknown. The specimen was PBMCs, collected from a glioma patient whose treatment included an IDH1 peptide vaccine. The receptors shown here come from a man in his thirties or forties with glioma.

The rearrangement joins TRBV7-2 to TRBJ2-5; D possibly corresponds to TRBD2 (6 bases). Trimming cost V 5 bases and J 5 bases, with 15 bases left between them. CDR1 is SGHTA, CDR2 FQGNSA, per germline. The CDR3 loop spans 14 amino acids. The DNA for the CDR3 is TGTGCCAGCAGCACGGTGCGCGGGGAGGAGACCCAGTACTTC. Its protein product is CASSTVRGEETQYF.

V usage is TRBV7-8 and J usage is TRBJ2-7; D is ambiguous. This CDR3 has 17 residues. Trimming stripped 1 base from V and 3 bases from J, with 19 bases between. Germline V lookup: CDR1 SGHVS, CDR2 FQNEAQ. Written as DNA, the CDR3 is TGTGCCAGCAGCTTAGAAGGGATGGGGTTTGATTACTACGAGCAGTACTTC. Its translation is CASSLEGMGFDYYEQYF.

The genes are TRBV7-9 and TRBJ2-7; maybe TRBD2 (6 bases). The CDR3 length is 16 residues. The germline V gene has CDR1 SEHNR and CDR2 FQNEAQ (reference sequence). Trimming shortened V by 6 bases and J by 2 bases, and 20 bases separated the two germline ends. The DNA of the CDR3 is TGTGCCAGCAGGCCCCCCGGGGCGGGAACCCCCTACGAGCAGTACTTC. Translation gives CASRPPGAGTPYEQYF. The full variable domain, completed using reference TRBV7-9 and TRBJ2-7, is DTGVSQNPRHKITKRGQNVTFRCDPISEHNRLYWYRQTLGQGPEFLTYFQNEAQLEKSRLLSDRFSAERPKGSFSTLEIQRTEQGDSAMYLCASRPPGAGTPYEQYFGPGTRLTVT.

The genes are TRBV15 and TRBJ1-3; tentatively, D is TRBD1 (6 bases). V was shortened by 0 bases and J by 5 bases, with 11 bases between the two germline ends. This CDR3 has 15 amino acids. Germline V gene data show CDR1 as LNHNV and CDR2 as YYDKDF (reference sequence). Written as DNA, the CDR3 is TGTGCCACCAGCAGAGATCAGGGGAGGAGAAACACCATATATTTT. Residues: CATSRDQGRRNTIYF.

The chain links TRBV28 to TRBJ1-3; possible D gene TRBD1, 6 bases. Germline CDR1 is MDHEN and CDR2 is SYDVKM. V was shortened by 7 bases and J by 4 bases, with 20 bases between the two germline ends. The CDR3 is 16 residues long. The CDR3 bases are TGTGCCAGCAAAATCCCGGGGGCGGAGGGAGGAAACACCATATATTTT. Translation gives CASKIPGAEGGNTIYF.

This sequence joins TRBV4-1 and TRBJ2-4; 9 positions match TRBD2. V lost 1 base and J lost 5; bases outside the gene matches: 12. The CDR3 has 18 residues. Germline values: CDR1 MGHRA, CDR2 YSYEKL. Written as DNA, the CDR3 is TGCGCCAGCAGCCAAGGGTCCCAGGCGGGAGGGCCCCAAAACATTCAGTACTTC. Encoded protein: CASSQGSQAGGPQNIQYF.

This clone was observed a handful of times. V usage is TRBV30 and J usage is TRBJ1-6; a possible D gene is TRBD1 (6 bases). Trimming stripped 4 bases from V and 11 bases from J, with 12 bases between. The CDR3 covers 12 residues. CDR1 and CDR2 from the germline V gene are GTSNPN and SVGIG (reference sequence). In DNA, the CDR3 is TGTGCCTGGAAATGGGGGCAGGCACCCCTCCACTTT. This codes for CAWKWGQAPLHF.

This clone was observed a few times. The chain carries TRBV2 and TRBJ1-1; TRBD1 matches at 9 bases. The germline V gene encodes CDR1 SNHLY and CDR2 FYNNEI. This CDR3 is 15 amino acids long. J gave up 5 bases and V 4 bases, and 8 bases lay outside the gene matches. The CDR3 is CASSVIQGAVTEAFF. CDR3 DNA: TGTGCCAGCAGTGTAATACAGGGGGCCGTTACTGAAGCTTTCTTT.

The chain employs TRBV10-1 and TRBJ2-6; possible D gene TRBD1, 5 bases. The V end lost 7 bases, the J end lost 3 bases, and 16 bases lay between the germline ends. Germline V lookup: CDR1 WNHNN, CDR2 SYGVQD (reference sequence). The length of the CDR3 is 16 residues. The CDR3 loop reads CASTDSIQFGANVLTF. Here the CDR3 DNA reads TGCGCCAGCACCGACAGTATCCAATTTGGGGCCAACGTCCTGACTTTC.

The sample holds a few counts of this clone. The genes are TRBV4-1 and TRBJ1-4; D is perhaps TRBD1 (6 bases). V was cut by 3 bases and J by 7 bases, with 27 bases left in between. The CDR3 has 19 residues. Germline values: CDR1 MGHRA, CDR2 YSYEKL. The CDR3 DNA follows: TGCGCCAGCAGCCATCTCCGCGGGACAACCCCGACGACTGGTGAAAAACTGTTTTTT. Residues: CASSHLRGTTPTTGEKLFF.

V usage is TRBV28 and J usage is TRBJ1-1, with D perhaps matching TRBD1 (6 bases). Trimming cost V 3 bases and J 1 base, with 12 bases left between them. This CDR3 region has 15 residues. Germline V gene lookup returns CDR1 MDHEN and CDR2 SYDVKM. Here the CDR3 reads CASSLPGQQNTEAFF. The CDR3 region has the DNA TGTGCCAGCAGTTTGCCCGGACAGCAGAACACTGAAGCTTTCTTT.

The rearrangement links TRBV2 to TRBJ1-4; 8 bases align to TRBD1. CDR1 SNHLY and CDR2 FYNNEI come from the germline V gene. V gave up 7 bases and J gave up 4 bases; unmatched junction bases: 8. The CDR3 has 15 residues. Written as DNA, the CDR3 is TGTGCCAGCAATTTAAGAACAGGGGGTAATGAAAAACTGTTTTTT. This gives the protein CASNLRTGGNEKLFF.

J is TRBJ2-5 and V is TRBV15; the match to TRBD1 covers 10 bases. CDR3 length: 19 residues. The junction had 15 bases not matched to a gene; V was cut back by 0 bases and J by 5 bases. The germline CDR1 and CDR2 sequences are LNHNV and YYDKDF (reference sequence). The CDR3, as DNA: TGTGCCACCAGCAGAGATAGAGGTCATGGGACAGGGGATTTGGAGACCCAGTACTTC. Translation: CATSRDRGHGTGDLETQYF.

Of note for this clone: The junction shows a germline mismatch at one end, possibly a read error. The rearrangement links TRBV2 to TRBJ2-3; possibly TRBD1 for D (5 bases). Germline V lookup: CDR1 SNHLY, CDR2 FYNNEI. The CDR3 runs 14 residues. The CDR3 sequence is CASSPQALTGTQYF. In nucleotides, the CDR3 is TGTGCCAGCAGCCCGCAAGCTCTCACAGGTACGCAGTATTTT.

The V call is TRBV7-2, the J call TRBJ2-7; 8 bases are a match to TRBD1. The germline CDR1 and CDR2 sequences are SGHTA and FQGNSA. The V and J ends lost 8 bases and 3 bases, in that order; junction bases with no gene match: 6. The length of the CDR3 is 13 residues. This CDR3 reads CASRPTGVYEQYF. CDR3 nucleotides: TGTGCCAGCCGACCGACAGGGGTCTACGAGCAGTACTTC. Drawing the rest from reference TRBV7-2 and TRBJ2-7, the complete variable domain is GAGVSQSPSNKVTEKGKDVELRCDPISGHTALYWYRQSLGQGLEFLIYFQGNSAPDKSGLPSDRFSAERTGGSVSTLTIQRTQQEDSAVYLCASRPTGVYEQYFGPGTRLTVT.